The rows below give T cell receptor beta chains drawn from one sample of a study of T cell repertoires in cytomegalovirus infection. TCRdb reanalysed the reads using MiXCR and keeps one entry per CDR3 protein. The sample consists of about a million distinct CDR3 sequences, roughly a third of them appearing once. The antigens of these receptors remain unknown. The starting material was cultured CD8+ T cells from PBMCs, obtained from culture after CMV antigen stimulation. Receptors originate from a human donor in good health (CMV status not recorded). Some clones in this sample may be carry-over from other donors' samples. Both conserved end residues are part of each CDR3. Fields, in order: CDR3 length, V gene, CDR3 protein.

>15|TRBV28
CASSLRGGPPETQYF
>14|TRBV19
CASSIQVGVTEAFF
>11|TRBV7-9
CALAGTGELFF
>15|TRBV6-6
CASSLTRGRDYGYTF
>14|TRBV12-3/TRBV12-4
CASSFAGSLYGYTF
>15|TRBV18
CASSPFSTVQETQYF
>14|TRBV27
CASSLSRFDYGYTF
>14|TRBV28
CASTEGQSTDTQYF
>13|TRBV27
CASSDNPNYGYTF
>14|TRBV6-2/TRBV6-3
CASEGRQGRSIQYF
>14|TRBV4-1
CASSVNLGAYEQYF
>13|TRBV19
CASSYGIGSPLHF
>17|TRBV10-2
CASSESSTSKPNYGYTF
>13|TRBV7-3
CASSLTTTTEAFF
>14|TRBV19
CASSMFRLNTEAFF
>17|TRBV6-1
CASSEYPGQGAINEQFF
>19|TRBV9
CASSVEGLAGGIGTDTQYF
>17|TRBV7-9
CASSLATQGLAKNIQYF
>16|TRBV20-1
CSATEVGGGSYNEQFF
>17|TRBV7-8
CASSFTRLGQAGFGYTF
>17|TRBV19
CASSKPTGSIHDFGYTF
>18|TRBV25-1
CATQDLPGAEFPYNEQFF
>13|TRBV20-1
CSAPRGSIDEQFF
>15|TRBV7-6
CASSSRQGANEKLFF
>18|TRBV7-8
CASSRGTSGGARADTQYF
>15|TRBV9
CASSGRGDEADTQYF
>15|TRBV15
CATSSRTSGVGELFF
>15|TRBV19
CASSTRLVRAGELFF
>16|TRBV14
CASSQTGGSANEKLFF
>15|TRBV19
CASTTILVMNTEAFF
>17|TRBV6-5
CASSYDRINSGANVLTF
>10|TRBV2
CASSDRRAFF
>15|TRBV7-9
CASRALAGVTDTQYF
>17|TRBV7-9
CASSNTAGILGNQPQHF
>13|TRBV12-3/TRBV12-4
CASSLRLEETQYF
>16|TRBV12-5
CASGPPPRGVSETQYF
>16|TRBV7-6
CASSFGPGVAGGDQYF
>15|TRBV12-3/TRBV12-4
CASIQGGRVNSPLHF
>13|TRBV27
CASRQGAVTEAFF
>11|TRBV2
CASMDRYEQYF
>16|TRBV6-5
CASTLGRGSRGETQYF
>15|TRBV7-9
CASSVDRGTYNEQFF
>18|TRBV6-1
CASSEGRQYSSSYNEQFF
>15|TRBV6-6
CASLGDSRSYNEQFF
>17|TRBV12-5
CASGLGGGSGYTGELFF
>15|TRBV20-1
CSASSPRDREFEAFF
>20|TRBV20-1
CSARDRRRGLRDSYNSPLHF
>15|TRBV10-3
CAISDPGGINYGYTF
>21|TRBV6-5
CASSFTRQGVPLERGYYEQYF